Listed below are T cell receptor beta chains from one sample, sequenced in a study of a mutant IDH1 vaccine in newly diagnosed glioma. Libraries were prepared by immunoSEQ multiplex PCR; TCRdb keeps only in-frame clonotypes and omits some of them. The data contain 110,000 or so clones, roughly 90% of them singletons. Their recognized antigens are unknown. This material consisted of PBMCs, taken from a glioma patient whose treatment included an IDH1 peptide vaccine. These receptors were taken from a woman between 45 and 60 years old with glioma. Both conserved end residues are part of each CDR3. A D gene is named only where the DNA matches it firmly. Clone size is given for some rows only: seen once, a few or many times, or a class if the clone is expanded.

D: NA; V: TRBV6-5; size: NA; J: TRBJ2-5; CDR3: CASSYSQQMSETQYF; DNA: TGTGCCAGCAGTTACTCTCAACAAATGTCAGAGACCCAGTACTTC
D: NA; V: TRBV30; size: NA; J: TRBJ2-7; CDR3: CAWREHSFHEQYF; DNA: TGTGCCTGGAGGGAACACAGCTTCCACGAGCAGTACTTC
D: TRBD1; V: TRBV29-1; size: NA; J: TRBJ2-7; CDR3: CSVGQTYEQYF; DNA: TGCAGCGTGGGACAGACCTACGAGCAGTACTTC
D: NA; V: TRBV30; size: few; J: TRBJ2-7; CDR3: CAFGSRYEQYF; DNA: TGTGCCTTCGGGTCGCGTTACGAGCAGTACTTC
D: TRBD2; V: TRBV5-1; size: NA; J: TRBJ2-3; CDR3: CASSLDGGRASGTQYF; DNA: TGCGCCAGCAGCTTGGACGGCGGGAGGGCCTCGGGTACGCAGTATTTT
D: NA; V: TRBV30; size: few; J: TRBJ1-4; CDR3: CAWTGTNEKLFF; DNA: TGTGCCTGGACAGGTACTAATGAAAAACTGTTTTTT
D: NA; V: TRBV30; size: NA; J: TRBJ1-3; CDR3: CAWSAFRGNTIYF; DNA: TGTGCCTGGAGTGCGTTCCGGGGAAACACCATATATTTT
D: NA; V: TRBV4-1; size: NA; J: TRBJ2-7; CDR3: CASSQEGRAYEQYF; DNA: TGCGCCAGCAGCCAAGAAGGCAGGGCCTACGAGCAGTACTTC
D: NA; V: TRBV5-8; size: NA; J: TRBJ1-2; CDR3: CASSLGIGYTF; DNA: TGTGCCAGCAGCTTGGGGATAGGCTACACCTTC
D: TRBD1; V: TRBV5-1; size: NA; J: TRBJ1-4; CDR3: CASSLGTGNEKLFF; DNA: TGCGCCAGCAGCTTGGGGACAGGGAATGAAAAACTGTTTTTT
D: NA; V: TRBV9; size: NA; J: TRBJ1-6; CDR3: CASSPFERSYNSPLHF; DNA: TGTGCCAGCAGTCCGTTTGAGAGGTCCTATAATTCACCCCTCCACTTT
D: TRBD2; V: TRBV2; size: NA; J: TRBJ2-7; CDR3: CASSEGTSGPYEQYF; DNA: TGTGCCAGCAGTGAAGGGACTAGCGGACCCTACGAGCAGTACTTC
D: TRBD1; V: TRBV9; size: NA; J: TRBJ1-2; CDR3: CASSRTGTYGYTF; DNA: TGTGCCAGCAGCAGGACAGGCACCTATGGCTACACCTTC
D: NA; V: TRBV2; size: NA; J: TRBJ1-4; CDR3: CASHLQGSNEKLFF; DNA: TGTGCCAGCCATCTACAAGGTTCTAATGAAAAACTGTTTTTT
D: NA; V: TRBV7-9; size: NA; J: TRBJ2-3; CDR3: CASSLVRMGDTQYF; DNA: TGTGCCAGCAGCTTAGTTAGGATGGGAGATACGCAGTATTTT
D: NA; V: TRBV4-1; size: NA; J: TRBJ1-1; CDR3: CASSPHPRQVAEAFF; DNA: TGCGCCAGCAGCCCCCACCCTCGACAGGTTGCTGAAGCTTTCTTT
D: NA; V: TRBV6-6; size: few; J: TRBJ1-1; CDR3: CASSYSRRYTEAFF; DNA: TGTGCCAGCAGTTACTCGAGGAGGTACACTGAAGCTTTCTTT
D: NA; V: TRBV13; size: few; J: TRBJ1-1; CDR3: CASSFRQENTEAFF; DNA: TGTGCCAGCAGCTTCAGACAGGAGAACACTGAAGCTTTCTTT
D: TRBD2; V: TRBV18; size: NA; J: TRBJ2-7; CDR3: CASSPPVGGSLYEQYF; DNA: TGTGCCAGCTCACCACCGGTTGGCGGGAGTTTATACGAGCAGTACTTC
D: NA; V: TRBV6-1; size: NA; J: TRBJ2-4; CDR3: CASSEARDQTKNIQYF; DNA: TGTGCCAGCAGTGAAGCCCGGGATCAAACCAAAAACATTCAGTACTTC
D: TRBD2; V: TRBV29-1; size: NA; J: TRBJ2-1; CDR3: CSVLGGGSSYNEQFF; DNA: TGCAGCGTTCTGGGCGGGGGGAGCTCCTACAATGAGCAGTTCTTC
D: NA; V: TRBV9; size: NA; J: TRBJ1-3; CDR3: CASSPGGTPGNTIYF; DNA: TGTGCCAGCAGCCCGGGTGGGACCCCTGGAAACACCATATATTTT
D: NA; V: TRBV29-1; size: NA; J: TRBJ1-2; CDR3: CSVLTLYGYTF; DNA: TGCAGCGTCCTCACCCTCTATGGCTACACCTTC
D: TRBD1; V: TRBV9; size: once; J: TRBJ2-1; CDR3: CASSPGDRKNEQFF; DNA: TGTGCCAGCAGCCCCGGGGACAGGAAGAATGAGCAGTTCTTC
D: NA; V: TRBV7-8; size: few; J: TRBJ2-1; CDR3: CASSLAAGTPNEQFF; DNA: TGTGCCAGCAGCTTAGCGGCCGGGACTCCCAATGAGCAGTTCTTC
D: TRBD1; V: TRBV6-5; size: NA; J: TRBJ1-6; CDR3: CASSSRDRGHSPLHF; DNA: TGTGCCAGCAGTTCCCGAGACAGGGGACATTCACCCCTCCACTTT
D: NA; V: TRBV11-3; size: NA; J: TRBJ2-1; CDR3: CASSYTGYNEQFF; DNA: TGTGCCAGCAGCTACACAGGGTACAATGAGCAGTTCTTC
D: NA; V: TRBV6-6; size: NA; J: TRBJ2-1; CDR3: CASSRFGADNEQFF; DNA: TGTGCCAGCAGCCGTTTTGGGGCAGACAATGAGCAGTTCTTC
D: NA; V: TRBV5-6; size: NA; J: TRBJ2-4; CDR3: CASSLVAKNIQYF; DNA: TGTGCCAGCAGCTTAGTCGCCAAAAACATTCAGTACTTC
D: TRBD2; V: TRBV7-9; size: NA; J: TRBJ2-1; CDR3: CASSSRQERLAGHEQFF; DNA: TGTGCCAGCAGCTCCCGTCAGGAGAGACTAGCGGGACACGAGCAGTTCTTC
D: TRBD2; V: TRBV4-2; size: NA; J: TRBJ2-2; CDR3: CASSQAKSGDRYRGAVF; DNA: TGTGCCAGCAGCCAAGCTAAGAGCGGGGACCGATACCGGGGAGCTGTTTTT
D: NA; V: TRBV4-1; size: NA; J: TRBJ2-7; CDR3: CASSQVPTVSYEQYF; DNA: TGCGCCAGCAGCCAAGTTCCTACTGTTAGCTACGAGCAGTACTTC
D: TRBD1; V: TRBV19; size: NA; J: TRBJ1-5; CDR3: CASRPGQNNQPQHF; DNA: TGTGCCAGTAGGCCGGGACAGAACAATCAGCCCCAGCATTTT
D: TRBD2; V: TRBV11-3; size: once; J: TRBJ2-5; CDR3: CASSSRTSGQETQYF; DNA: TGTGCCAGCAGCTCGAGGACTAGCGGCCAAGAGACCCAGTACTTC
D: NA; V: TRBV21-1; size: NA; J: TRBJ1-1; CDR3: CASSNVGQGDTEAFF; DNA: TGTGCCAGCAGCAATGTGGGACAGGGGGACACTGAAGCTTTCTTT
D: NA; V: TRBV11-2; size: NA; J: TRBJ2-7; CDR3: CASSPLGGVSYEQYF; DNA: TGTGCCAGCAGCCCCTTGGGCGGGGTCTCCTACGAGCAGTACTTC
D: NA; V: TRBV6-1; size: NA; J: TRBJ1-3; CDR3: CASSEWVNTIYF; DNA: TGTGCCAGCAGTGAATGGGTAAACACCATATATTTT
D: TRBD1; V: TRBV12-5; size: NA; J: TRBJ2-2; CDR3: CASGLGQDGGELFF; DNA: TGTGCTAGTGGTTTAGGACAGGACGGCGGGGAGCTGTTTTTT
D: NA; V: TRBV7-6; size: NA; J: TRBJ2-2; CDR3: CASSLGSRIGELFF; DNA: TGTGCCAGCAGCTTAGGATCCCGTATCGGGGAGCTGTTTTTT
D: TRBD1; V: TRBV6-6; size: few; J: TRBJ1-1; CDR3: CASTPRDRTWTEAFF; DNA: TGTGCCAGCACCCCCCGGGACAGAACTTGGACTGAAGCTTTCTTT
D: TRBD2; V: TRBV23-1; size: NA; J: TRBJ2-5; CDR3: CASSQWGRGTVAGVIETQYF; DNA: TGCGCCAGCAGTCAATGGGGTAGGGGGACGGTAGCGGGAGTCATCGAGACCCAGTACTTC
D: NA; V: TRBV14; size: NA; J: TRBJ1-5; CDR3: CASSQAYNGEAQGLWPQHF; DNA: TGTGCCAGCAGCCAAGCCTACAACGGCGAGGCACAGGGACTTTGGCCCCAGCATTTT
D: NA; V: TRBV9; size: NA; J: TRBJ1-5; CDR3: CASSVGDGGSNQPQHF; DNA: TGTGCCAGCAGCGTAGGGGACGGAGGTAGCAATCAGCCCCAGCATTTT
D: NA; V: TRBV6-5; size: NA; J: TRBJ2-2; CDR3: CASSYSIGNTGELFF; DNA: TGTGCCAGCAGTTACTCGATCGGGAACACCGGGGAGCTGTTTTTT
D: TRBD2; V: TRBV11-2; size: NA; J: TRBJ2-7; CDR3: CASSPPGLAGVQYF; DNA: TGTGCCAGCAGCCCACCGGGACTAGCGGGAGTGCAGTACTTC
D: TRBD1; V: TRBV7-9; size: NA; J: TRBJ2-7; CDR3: CASSTGGPYEQYF; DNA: TGTGCCAGCAGCACAGGGGGCCCCTACGAGCAGTACTTC
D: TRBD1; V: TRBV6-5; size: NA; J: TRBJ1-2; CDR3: CASRPRTGDGYTF; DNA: TGTGCCAGCCGTCCTAGGACAGGGGACGGCTACACCTTC
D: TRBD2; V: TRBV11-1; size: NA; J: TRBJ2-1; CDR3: CASSLGGLAGFNEQFF; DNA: TGTGCCAGCAGCTTAGGAGGACTAGCGGGTTTCAATGAGCAGTTCTTC
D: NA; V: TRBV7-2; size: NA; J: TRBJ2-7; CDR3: CASSLHRDLEQYF; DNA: TGTGCCAGCAGCTTACACCGGGACCTCGAGCAGTACTTC